A selection of T cell receptor beta chains follows, all from one sample in a study of CD8 T cells in ankylosing spondylitis. TCRdb reprocessed the 5' RACE reads with MiXCR, giving one entry per CDR3 protein. Of 150,000 or so distinct CDR3 sequences listed, around 32% are singletons. Material for sequencing was synovial fluid, either unsorted or a sorted T cell fraction (not recorded which). These receptors were obtained from a male donor with ankylosing spondylitis. Both conserved end residues are part of each CDR3. Each record gives: D gene, V gene, clone size, J gene, CDR3 protein, CDR3 DNA. The D gene is left open where the match is weak. Not all rows give a size; the values are once, few, many and, for expanded clones, a class.

D: TRBD2; V: TRBV20-1; size: NA; J: TRBJ2-3; CDR3: CSGGLAGGSTDTQYF; DNA: TGCAGTGGTGGACTAGCGGGAGGGTCCACAGATACGCAGTATTTT
D: NA; V: TRBV5-6; size: once; J: TRBJ2-7; CDR3: CASSFEQYF; DNA: TGTGCCAGCAGCTTCGAGCAGTACTTC
D: TRBD2; V: TRBV20-1; size: few; J: TRBJ2-3; CDR3: CSARGDLPDTQYF; DNA: TGCAGTGCTCGGGGGGACCTCCCAGATACGCAGTATTTT
D: NA; V: TRBV11-3; size: NA; J: TRBJ1-1; CDR3: CASSLVTDAGVNTEAFF; DNA: TGTGCCAGCAGCTTAGTTACAGACGCTGGGGTGAACACTGAAGCTTTCTTT
D: NA; V: TRBV7-6; size: many; J: TRBJ1-4; CDR3: CASSPGQFTTTNEKLFF; DNA: TGTGCCAGCAGCCCAGGCCAATTCACCACAACTAATGAAAAACTGTTTTTT
D: NA; V: TRBV20-1; size: NA; J: TRBJ1-2; CDR3: CSAPQGYTF; DNA: TGCAGTGCTCCTCAGGGCTACACCTTC
D: TRBD1; V: TRBV5-5; size: few; J: TRBJ2-7; CDR3: CASSLIGQGAGEQYF; DNA: TGTGCCAGCAGCTTGATTGGACAGGGGGCTGGAGAGCAGTACTTC
D: TRBD2; V: TRBV15; size: few; J: TRBJ2-1; CDR3: CATSKGGLAGYNEQFF; DNA: TGTGCCACCAGCAAGGGGGGGCTAGCGGGATACAATGAGCAGTTCTTC
D: NA; V: TRBV29-1; size: many; J: TRBJ2-7; CDR3: CSVAQGTYEQYF; DNA: TGCAGCGTTGCACAGGGAACCTACGAGCAGTACTTC
D: TRBD1; V: TRBV7-2; size: many; J: TRBJ1-4; CDR3: CASSLSAGGYEKLFF; DNA: TGTGCCAGCAGCTTATCGGCAGGGGGCTATGAAAAACTGTTTTTT
D: NA; V: TRBV12-3/TRBV12-4; size: NA; J: TRBJ2-1; CDR3: CASGNRDSNEQFF; DNA: TGTGCCAGCGGCAACCGGGACTCCAATGAGCAGTTCTTC